One and the same sample provided the 21 T cell receptor beta chains below, sequenced in a study of tissue T cells after allogeneic stem cell transplantation. Here immunoSEQ multiplex PCR was the method, and the copy in TCRdb shows in-frame clones only, minus some. Among roughly 51,000 clones listed, 73% were seen once. The sequenced sample was sorted cells pooled from one or two spleens. These receptors all come from a pool of C57BL/6 mice in good health.

Concerning this clone: Here the gene names and germline are mouse. The read comes to an end 1 residue before the CDR3 does, leaving the germline J gene to fill in the end. The chain carries TRBV19 and TRBJ1-1; 7 bases line up with TRBD1. This CDR3 spans 14 amino acids. Per the germline V gene, CDR1 is FNHDT and CDR2 is SITEND (reference sequence). The V and J ends lost 2 bases and 4 bases, in that order; junction bases with no gene match: 5. Here the CDR3 reads CASSIRQGGTEVFF. CDR3 DNA (partial): TGTGCCAGCAGTATCAGGCAGGGGGGCACAGAAGTCTTC. The full variable domain, completed using reference TRBV19 and TRBJ1-1, is GGIITQTPKFLIGQEGQKLTLKCQQNFNHDTMYWYRQDSGKGLRLIYYSITENDLQKGDLSEGYDASREKKSSFSLTVTSAQKNEMAVFLCASSIRQGGTEVFFGKGTRLTVV.

As to this clone: Here the gene names and germline are mouse. The read terminates 1 residue before the CDR3 end, so the remaining end is supplied by the germline J gene. The gene calls are TRBV13-1 and TRBJ2-7, with 11 bases that match TRBD2. V lost 6 bases to trimming and J lost 2 bases; unmatched junction nucleotides: 4. The CDR3 loop spans 14 amino acids. Germline values: CDR1 NSHNY, CDR2 SYGAGN. The sequenced part of the CDR3 DNA is TGTGCCAGCACCCACTGGGGGGGCGCCTATGAACAGTAC. Its translation: CASTHWGGAYEQY. The entire CDR3 is CASTHWGGAYEQYF.

On this clone itself: Genes and germline are mouse. The read ends 1 residue before the CDR3 terminus; that terminus is restored from the germline J gene. This chain joins TRBV17 and TRBJ2-5; D is uncertain. Trimming removed 1 base at V and 5 bases at J, with 4 bases between. Looked up from germline, CDR1 is MNHDT and CDR2 is YYDKIL. The CDR3 is 12 residues long. The chain's CDR3 is CASSRVRDTQYF. The part of the CDR3 DNA that was read is TGTGCTAGCAGTAGAGTAAGAGACACCCAGTAC.

Notes on this clone: All gene names here are mouse names. The sequenced fragment ends 1 residue before the CDR3 boundary, so the rest is inferred from the germline J gene. This rearrangement joins TRBV12-2 to TRBJ2-3, with D unresolved. Deletions cut 0 bases from V and 0 bases from J, with 9 bases between. Germline loops: CDR1 SGHLS, CDR2 HYDKME. The CDR3 spans 15 residues. The CDR3 here is CASSLEQFSAETLYF. CDR3 bases read: TGTGCCAGCTCTCTCGAGCAGTTTAGTGCAGAAACGCTGTAT.

A word on this clone: The genes are named according to mouse. The read gets to within 1 residue of the CDR3 end, and the germline J gene fills in the rest. The rearrangement joins TRBV12-2 to TRBJ1-6; TRBD1 might be the D (6 bases). Being an ORF, TRBJ1-6 has a function that is uncertain. Per the germline V gene, CDR1 is SGHLS and CDR2 is HYDKME. This CDR3 spans 14 amino acids. Trimming left V 6 bases short and J 0 bases short, with 8 bases between. Here the CDR3 reads CASRQASYNSPLYF. The DNA read from the CDR3 is TGTGCCAGCCGACAGGCTTCCTATAATTCGCCCCTCTAC.

This clone showed up just a few times. The listed genes are named as in mouse. The read gets to within 1 residue of the CDR3 end, and the germline J gene fills in the rest. The chain carries TRBV3 and TRBJ2-7; 12 nucleotides align to TRBD2. CDR1 is SNHLY, CDR2 FYNGKV, per germline (reference sequence). With 5 bases clipped from V and 4 bases from J, the junction kept 6 bases outside the gene matches. CDR3 length: 15 amino acids. The CDR3 reads CASSQEGTGGYEQYF. The sequenced part of the CDR3 DNA is TGTGCCAGCAGCCAGGAGGGGACTGGGGGGTATGAACAGTAC.

A note on this clone: These gene names are mouse names. The sequence runs out 1 residue before the end of the CDR3; the remainder is reconstructed from the germline J gene. This chain links TRBV3 with TRBJ1-3; D may be TRBD1 (6 bases). V lost 5 bases to trimming and J lost 0 bases, with 11 bases between them. The V gene's germline CDR1 is SNHLY and CDR2 FYNGKV (reference sequence). The CDR3 is made up of 15 amino acids. CDR3 protein: CASSRDTHSGNTLYF. The CDR3 DNA, read in part, is TGTGCCAGCAGCCGGGACACCCATTCTGGAAATACGCTCTAT.

This clone turned up a few times. Germline and genes here are mouse. Sequencing ends 1 residue short of the CDR3 end; the germline J gene provides the rest. The V and J genes are TRBV13-2 and TRBJ2-7; D tentatively reads TRBD1 or TRBD2 (5 bases each). The length of the CDR3 is 14 residues. V shed 0 bases and J shed 3 bases, with 10 bases lying between them. Germline CDR1 is NNHNN and CDR2 is SYGAGS (reference sequence). CDR3 residues: CASGDGWGLYEQYF. The covered CDR3 bases are TGTGCCAGCGGTGATGGGTGGGGCCTCTATGAACAGTAC.

On this clone itself: The gene names here belong to mouse. The read ends 1 residue shy of where the CDR3 ends; the end is completed using the germline J gene. The chain links TRBV12-1 to TRBJ2-7, with 10 bases matching TRBD1. The CDR3 sequence is 13 residues long. The germline CDR1 and CDR2 sequences are SGHSN and HYEKVE. V lost 2 bases, J lost 7 bases, and 4 bases stayed unmatched. The sequenced part of the CDR3 DNA is TGTGCCAGCTCTCGACAGGGGGCGGGGGAACAGTAC. This encodes CASSRQGAGEQY. The CDR3 in its entirety is CASSRQGAGEQYF.

A note on this clone: Mouse names are used for the genes. The read is 1 residue too short to cover the CDR3 end, so that end is filled in from the germline J gene. The chain is built from TRBV13-3 and TRBJ1-1; D call uncertain. Germline-derived CDR1 and CDR2 are NNHDY and SYVADS. Trimming removed 1 base at V and 0 bases at J, with 4 bases between. This CDR3 has 13 amino acids. The sequenced part of the CDR3 DNA is TGTGCCAGCAGTGATCAGTCAAACACAGAAGTCTTC. Its translation is CASSDQSNTEVF. The full CDR3 is CASSDQSNTEVFF.

This clone was counted a few times. The gene names here belong to mouse. The CDR3 goes on 1 residue after the read ends, and that part is filled in from the germline J gene. V is TRBV31 and J is TRBJ2-1, with TRBD2 matching over 12 bases. The germline CDR1 and CDR2 sequences are GKSSPN and SITVG. V lost 1 base to trimming and J lost 6 bases; unmatched junction nucleotides: 4. This CDR3 region has 15 residues. The chain's CDR3 is CAWSPGLGGSAEQFF. CDR3 DNA, as far as it was read: TGTGCCTGGAGTCCGGGACTGGGGGGAAGTGCTGAGCAGTTC.

A few counts support this clone. Germline and genes: mouse. The read finishes 1 residue shy of the CDR3 end, and the germline J gene is used to complete it. The chain recombines TRBV3 with TRBJ2-7, with unresolved D. CDR1 is SNHLY, CDR2 FYNGKV, per germline (reference sequence). V dropped 3 bases and J dropped 0 bases, with 9 bases sitting between them. The CDR3 runs 14 residues. This CDR3 is CASSFGRSSYEQYF. CDR3 bases read: TGTGCCAGCAGCTTTGGGAGGAGCTCCTATGAACAGTAC.

Comments on this clone: Germline and genes here are mouse. Read data end 1 residue before the CDR3 end; the end is taken from the germline J gene. The gene calls are TRBV14 and TRBJ1-3, with D possibly matching TRBD1 (5 bases). CDR3 length equals 14 residues. The germline CDR1 and CDR2 sequences are SGHDT and FRDEAV. V was trimmed by 6 bases and J by 0 bases, leaving 10 bases between them. CDR3 bases read: TGTGCCAGCACCATCAGGGTTTCTGGAAATACGCTCTAT. Its translation is CASTIRVSGNTLY. The full CDR3 protein reads CASTIRVSGNTLYF.

On this clone itself: The genes and germline here are from mouse. The read gets to within 1 residue of the CDR3 end, and the germline J gene fills in the rest. The V call is TRBV5, the J call TRBJ1-1; D gene unclear. Germline CDR1 and CDR2: LGHNA and YNLKQL (reference sequence). The CDR3 covers 14 residues. Between the trimmed V and J ends, which lost 0 bases and 5 bases, there was a span of 10 bases. The covered CDR3 bases are TGTGCCAGCAGCCAAGATGGGGTCGGAACAGAAGTCTTC. Amino acid sequence: CASSQDGVGTEVF. The full CDR3 protein is CASSQDGVGTEVFF.

As for this clone: Genes here carry mouse names. Sequencing ends 1 residue short of the CDR3 end; the germline J gene provides the rest. The V call is TRBV3, the J call TRBJ1-4; D remains ambiguous. The ends were cut back, 1 base at V and 4 bases at J, with 4 bases in the middle. The CDR3 runs to 13 residues. CDR1 and CDR2 from the germline V gene are SNHLY and FYNGKV (reference sequence). CDR3 bases read: TGTGCCAGCAGCTTAGACAACAACGAAAGATTATTT. This sequence encodes CASSLDNNERLF. The entire CDR3 reads CASSLDNNERLFF.

About this clone itself: Gene names are the mouse ones. The sequenced fragment ends 1 residue before the CDR3 boundary, so the rest is inferred from the germline J gene. The V call is TRBV3, the J call TRBJ2-7; possibly TRBD1 for D (5 bases). Looked up from germline, CDR1 is SNHLY and CDR2 is FYNGKV (reference sequence). The CDR3 is 12 residues long. V lost 4 bases and J lost 4, with 8 bases in between. CDR3 DNA (partial): TGTGCCAGCAGCTCGACAGTTTATGAACAGTAC. Translated: CASSSTVYEQY. The whole CDR3 protein reads CASSSTVYEQYF.

Remarks on this clone: Genes here carry mouse names. The read terminates 1 residue ahead of where the CDR3 ends, so the germline J gene completes it. The chain joins TRBV3 to TRBJ2-3, with 10 bases identical to TRBD2. Germline trimming cut 1 base from V and 0 bases from J; bases unmatched to any gene: 1. The CDR3 runs to 16 residues. Germline CDR1 SNHLY, CDR2 FYNGKV (reference sequence). The sequenced CDR3 bases are TGTGCCAGCAGCTTAGACTGGGGGGGTAGTGCAGAAACGCTGTAT. This translates into CASSLDWGGSAETLY. The complete CDR3 protein is CASSLDWGGSAETLYF.

This clone is a singleton in its sample. The genes and germline here are from mouse. The read ends 1 residue shy of where the CDR3 ends; the end is completed using the germline J gene. This rearrangement joins TRBV19 to TRBJ1-3; no firm D call. The CDR3 length is 12 residues. Trimming took 4 bases from V and 7 from J, leaving 9 bases between them. The germline V gene has CDR1 FNHDT and CDR2 SITEND (reference sequence). The CDR3 DNA, read in part, is TGTGCCAGCAGTCCATCCGGGAATACGCTCTAT. It is translated as CASSPSGNTLY. The entire CDR3 sequence reads CASSPSGNTLYF. The full variable domain, in which reference TRBV19 and TRBJ1-3 provide the parts outside the CDR3, is GGIITQTPKFLIGQEGQKLTLKCQQNFNHDTMYWYRQDSGKGLRLIYYSITENDLQKGDLSEGYDASREKKSSFSLTVTSAQKNEMAVFLCASSPSGNTLYFGEGSRLIVV.

Points on this clone: Any gene name here is a mouse gene name. The CDR3 spells CASSPGLGGRYEQYF. The covered CDR3 bases are TGTGCAAGCAGCCCCGGACTGGGGGGGCGCTATGAACAGTAC. The rearrangement uses TRBV16 and TRBJ2-7; 13 bases match TRBD2. The CDR3 goes on 1 residue after the read ends, and that part is filled in from the germline J gene. The V and J ends lost 5 bases and 3 bases, in that order; junction bases with no gene match: 4. CDR1 is SGHSA, CDR2 FRNQAP, per germline. The length of the CDR3 is 15 residues.

On this clone: Mouse names are used for the genes. The read falls 1 residue short of the CDR3 end, and the missing part is taken from the germline J gene. This chain joins TRBV1 and TRBJ1-5, with 8 positions matching TRBD1. The CDR3 has 15 residues. The germline gives CDR1 NSQYPW, CDR2 LRSPGD (reference sequence). Losses at the gene ends were 4 bases for V and 0 bases for J; bases not matched to a gene: 2. The sequenced part of the CDR3 DNA is TGCACCTGCAGTGGACAGGGGTATAACAACCAGGCTCCGCTT. Protein: CTCSGQGYNNQAPL. The CDR3 reads in full as CTCSGQGYNNQAPLF.

With respect to this clone: Mouse gene names apply. CDR3 in amino acids: CASGDALGGHEQYF. CDR3 bases read: TGTGCCAGCGGTGATGCCCTGGGGGGGCATGAACAGTAC. The chain carries TRBV13-2 and TRBJ2-7; TRBD2 agrees at 10 bases. The read ends 1 residue before the CDR3 terminus; that terminus is restored from the germline J gene. Germline CDR1 NNHNN, CDR2 SYGAGS (reference sequence). This CDR3 contains 14 residues. V was clipped by 0 bases and J by 5 bases; unmatched bases: 2.